Below are 9 T cell receptor beta chains sequenced from a single sample in a study of cytomegalovirus exposure and HLA in healthy donors. 13 Jbeta primers and 60 Vbeta primers were used for the PCR. Data came from immunoSEQ multiplex PCR; TCRdb stores just in-frame clones and leaves some out. Among more than 140,000 clones listed, approximately 82% were seen once. What was sequenced was PBMCs. The receptors derive from a woman in her 40s in good health and CMV-seronegative.

This clone was seen many times. The chain carries TRBV5-4 and TRBJ2-1, with 8 bases fitting TRBD2. Germline V gene sequence: CDR1 SGHNT, CDR2 YYREEE (reference sequence). The ends lost 1 base at V and 7 bases at J; junction bases unmatched: 16. This CDR3 has 18 amino acids. The CDR3 loop reads CASSLWFLVAGSFNEQFF. CDR3 nucleotides: TGTGCCAGCAGCTTGTGGTTTCTAGTAGCGGGAAGCTTTAATGAGCAGTTCTTC.

V is TRBV9 and J is TRBJ1-1; D remains unclear. This CDR3 is built from 13 residues. Germline CDR1 SGDLS, CDR2 YYNGEE. V lost 0 bases to trimming and J lost 6 bases, with 9 bases between them. The CDR3 here is CASSVASGAEAFF. In DNA, the CDR3 is TGTGCCAGCAGCGTAGCTAGCGGGGCTGAAGCTTTCTTT.

The chain uses TRBV5-1 and TRBJ2-5; D gene unclear. The last part of the DNA fits TRBJ2-7 better; the J call may be wrong. Germline CDR1 and CDR2: SGHRS and YFSETQ. The CDR3 loop spans 14 amino acids. The chain's CDR3 is CASSLDQDSYEQYF. The CDR3 DNA is TGCGCCAGCAGCTTGGACCAGGATTCCTACGAGCAGTACTTC.

The chain recombines TRBV28 with TRBJ2-2, with 8 bases identical to TRBD1. Unmatched junction bases numbered 8, after V lost 3 bases and J lost 5 bases. The CDR3 covers 16 residues. Germline V gene lookup returns CDR1 MDHEN and CDR2 SYDVKM. CDR3 loop: CASSLNGQGRTGELFF. The CDR3, as DNA: TGTGCCAGCAGTTTGAACGGACAGGGACGGACCGGGGAGCTGTTTTTT.

This clone has just one count. The V call is TRBV7-2, the J call TRBJ1-5; D might be TRBD1 (5 bases). V lost 1 base to trimming and J lost 6 bases, with 16 bases between them. The CDR3 contains 16 residues. Germline CDR1 SGHTA, CDR2 FQGNSA. CDR3 sequence (DNA): TGTGCCAGCAGCTTAGTTGGGGGAGGTTTGGGTCAGCCCCAGCATTTT. Residues: CASSLVGGGLGQPQHF. Drawing the rest from reference TRBV7-2 and TRBJ1-5, the complete variable domain is GAGVSQSPSNKVTEKGKDVELRCDPISGHTALYWYRQSLGQGLEFLIYFQGNSAPDKSGLPSDRFSAERTGGSVSTLTIQRTQQEDSAVYLCASSLVGGGLGQPQHFGDGTRLSIL.

This clone turned up a few times. This sequence joins TRBV15 and TRBJ1-4; the match to TRBD1 covers 10 bases. The CDR3 consists of 16 residues. Germline loops: CDR1 LNHNV, CDR2 YYDKDF (reference sequence). Losses at the gene ends were 0 bases for V and 8 bases for J; bases not matched to a gene: 6. CDR3 protein: CATSRDVGTGAEKLFF. The CDR3 bases are TGTGCCACCAGCAGAGATGTAGGGACAGGGGCCGAAAAACTGTTTTTT.

This clone appeared a single time. The chain couples TRBV27 to TRBJ1-2; D might be TRBD1 (6 bases). The germline V and J ends were trimmed by 2 bases and 6 bases, with 16 bases remaining between them. Germline loops: CDR1 MNHEY, CDR2 SMNVEV (reference sequence). This CDR3 is built from 15 residues. The CDR3, as DNA: TGTGCCAGCAGTTTACGACGGACAGTACGAAATGGCTACACCTTC. This encodes CASSLRRTVRNGYTF.

V is TRBV20-1 and J is TRBJ1-2; 7 positions agree with TRBD1. This CDR3 contains 11 residues. Germline-derived CDR1 and CDR2 are DFQATT and SNEGSKA (reference sequence). The V gene end was trimmed by 4 bases and the J gene end by 12 bases; junction bases not matched to a gene: 8. In DNA, the CDR3 is TGCAGTGCTACGGAAGGGACAGTGGACACCTTC. This sequence encodes CSATEGTVDTF.

The V and J genes are TRBV6-1 and TRBJ2-1; no clear D. The CDR3 has 12 residues. Germline values: CDR1 MNHNS, CDR2 SASEGT. Trimming took off 7 bases at V and 4 bases at J, with 8 bases between the two ends. The CDR3 nucleotides read TGTGCCAGCAAAATAGAATACAATGAGCAGTTCTTC. Protein sequence: CASKIEYNEQFF.